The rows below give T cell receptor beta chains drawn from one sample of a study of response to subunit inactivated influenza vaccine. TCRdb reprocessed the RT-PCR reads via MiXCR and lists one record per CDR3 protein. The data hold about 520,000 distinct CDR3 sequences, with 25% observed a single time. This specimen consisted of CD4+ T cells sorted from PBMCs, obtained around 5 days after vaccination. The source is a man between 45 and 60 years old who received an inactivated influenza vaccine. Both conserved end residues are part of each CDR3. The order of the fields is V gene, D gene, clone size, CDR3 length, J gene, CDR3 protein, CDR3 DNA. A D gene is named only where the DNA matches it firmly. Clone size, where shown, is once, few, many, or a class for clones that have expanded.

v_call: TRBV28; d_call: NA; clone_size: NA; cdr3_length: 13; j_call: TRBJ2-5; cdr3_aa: CASQVGRVETQYF; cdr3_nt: TGTGCCAGCCAAGTGGGGCGGGTAGAGACCCAGTACTTC
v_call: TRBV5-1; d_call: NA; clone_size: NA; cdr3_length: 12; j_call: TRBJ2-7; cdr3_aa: CASSLRGWEQYF; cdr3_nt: TGCGCCAGCAGCTTGAGAGGGTGGGAGCAGTACTTC
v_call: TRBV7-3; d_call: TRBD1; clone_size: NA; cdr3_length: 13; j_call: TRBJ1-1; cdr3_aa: CASGQGVNTEAFF; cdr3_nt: TGTGCCAGCGGACAGGGCGTGAACACTGAAGCTTTCTTT
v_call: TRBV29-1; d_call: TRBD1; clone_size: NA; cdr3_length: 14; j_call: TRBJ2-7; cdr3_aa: CSVRPGTGSYEQYF; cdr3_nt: TGCAGCGTAAGACCCGGGACAGGGTCCTACGAGCAGTACTTC
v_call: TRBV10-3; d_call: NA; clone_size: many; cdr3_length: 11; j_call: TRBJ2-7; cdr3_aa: CAIRTGSEQYF; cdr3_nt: TGTGCCATCAGGACAGGAAGCGAGCAGTACTTC
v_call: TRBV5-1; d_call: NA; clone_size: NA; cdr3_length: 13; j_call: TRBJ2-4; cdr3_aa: CASSLDSKNIQYF; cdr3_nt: TGCGCCAGCAGCTTGGACAGCAAAAACATTCAGTACTTC
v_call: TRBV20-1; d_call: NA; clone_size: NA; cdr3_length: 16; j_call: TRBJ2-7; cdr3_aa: CSASGEISHYGYEQYF; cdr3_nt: TGCAGTGCTAGTGGCGAGATCAGCCACTATGGTTACGAGCAGTACTTC
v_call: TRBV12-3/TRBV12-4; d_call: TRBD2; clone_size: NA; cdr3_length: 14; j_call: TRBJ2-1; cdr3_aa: CASATGGPYNEQFF; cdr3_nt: TGTGCCAGCGCAACGGGAGGGCCCTACAATGAGCAGTTCTTC
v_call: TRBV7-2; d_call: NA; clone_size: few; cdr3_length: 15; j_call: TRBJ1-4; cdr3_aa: CASSLQGGKVPKLFF; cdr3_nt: TGTGCCAGCAGCCTACAGGGAGGCAAGGTTCCGAAACTGTTTTTT
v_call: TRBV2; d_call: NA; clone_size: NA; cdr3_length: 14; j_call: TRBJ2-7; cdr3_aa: CASRNTWSSYEQYF; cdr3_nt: TGTGCCAGCAGGAACACCTGGAGCTCCTACGAGCAGTACTTC
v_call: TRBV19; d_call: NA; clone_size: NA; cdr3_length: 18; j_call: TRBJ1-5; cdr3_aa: CASSIPPLPLHSNQPQHF; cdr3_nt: TGTGCCAGTAGTATTCCCCCACTTCCCCTACATAGCAATCAGCCCCAGCATTTT
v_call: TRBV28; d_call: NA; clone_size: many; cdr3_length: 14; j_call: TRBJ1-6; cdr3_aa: CASSFGTANSPLHF; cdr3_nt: TGTGCCAGCAGCTTTGGTACAGCGAATTCACCCCTCCACTTT
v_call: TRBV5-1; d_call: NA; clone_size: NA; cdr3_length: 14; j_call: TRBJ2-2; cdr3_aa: CASSTDGNTGELFF; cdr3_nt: TGCGCCAGCAGCACCGACGGAAACACCGGGGAGCTGTTTTTT
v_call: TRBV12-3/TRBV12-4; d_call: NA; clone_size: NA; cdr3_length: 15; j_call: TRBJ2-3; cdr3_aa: CASSLRGVGTDTQYF; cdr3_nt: TGTGCCAGCAGTTTGAGGGGGGTAGGCACAGATACGCAGTATTTT
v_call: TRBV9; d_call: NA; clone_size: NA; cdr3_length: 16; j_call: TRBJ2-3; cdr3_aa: CASSPARHASTDTQYF; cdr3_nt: TGTGCCAGCAGCCCCGCGAGGCACGCCAGCACAGATACGCAGTATTTT
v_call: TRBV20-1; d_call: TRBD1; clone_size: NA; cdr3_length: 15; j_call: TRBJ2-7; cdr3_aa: CSASSPRTGWDEQYF; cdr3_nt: TGCAGTGCTAGTTCCCCCAGGACAGGGTGGGACGAGCAGTACTTC
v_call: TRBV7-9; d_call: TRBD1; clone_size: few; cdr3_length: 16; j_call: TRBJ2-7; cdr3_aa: CASSLPWGRGRHEQYF; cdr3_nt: TGTGCCAGCAGCTTACCCTGGGGCAGGGGGCGTCACGAGCAGTACTTC
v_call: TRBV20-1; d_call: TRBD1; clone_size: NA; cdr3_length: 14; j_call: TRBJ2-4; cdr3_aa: CSARRPGTENIQYF; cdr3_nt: TGCAGTGCTAGGCGCCCCGGGACAGAAAACATTCAGTACTTC
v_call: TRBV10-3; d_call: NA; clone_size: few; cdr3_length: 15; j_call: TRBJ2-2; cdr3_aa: CAISAPRAKDGELFF; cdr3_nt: TGTGCCATCTCTGCACCCCGGGCTAAGGACGGGGAGCTGTTTTTT
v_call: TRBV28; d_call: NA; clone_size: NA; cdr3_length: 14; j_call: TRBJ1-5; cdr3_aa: CASRSMVPDQPQHF; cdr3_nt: TGTGCCAGCAGGAGTATGGTCCCGGATCAGCCCCAGCATTTT
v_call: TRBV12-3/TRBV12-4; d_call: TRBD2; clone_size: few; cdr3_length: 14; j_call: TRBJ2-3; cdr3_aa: CASTSSGGADTQYF; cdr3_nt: TGTGCCAGCACCTCTAGCGGGGGCGCAGATACGCAGTATTTT
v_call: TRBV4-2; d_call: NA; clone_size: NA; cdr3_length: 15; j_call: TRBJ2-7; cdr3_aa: CASSPQQGEGYEQYF; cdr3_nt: TGTGCCAGCAGCCCACAACAGGGAGAGGGCTACGAGCAGTACTTC
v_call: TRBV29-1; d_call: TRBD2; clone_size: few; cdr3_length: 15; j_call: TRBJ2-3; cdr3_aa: CSVEASGRARDTQYF; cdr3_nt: TGCAGCGTTGAAGCTAGCGGGAGGGCCAGAGATACGCAGTATTTT
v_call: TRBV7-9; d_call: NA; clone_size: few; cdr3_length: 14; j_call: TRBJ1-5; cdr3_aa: CASSLNTLNQPQHF; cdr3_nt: TGTGCCAGCAGCTTAAATACGTTAAATCAGCCCCAGCATTTT
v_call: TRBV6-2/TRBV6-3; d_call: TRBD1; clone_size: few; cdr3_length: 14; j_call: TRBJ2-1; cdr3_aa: CASRRQGSYNEQFF; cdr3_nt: TGTGCCAGCAGGCGACAGGGCTCCTACAATGAGCAGTTCTTC
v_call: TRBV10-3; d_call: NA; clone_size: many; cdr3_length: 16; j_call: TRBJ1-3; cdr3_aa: CAISRVGPGSGNTIYF; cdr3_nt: TGTGCCATCAGCAGAGTTGGACCAGGCTCTGGAAACACCATATATTTT
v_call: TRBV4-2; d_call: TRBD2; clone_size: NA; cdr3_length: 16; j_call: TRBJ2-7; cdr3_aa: CASSQGSGGSSYEQYF; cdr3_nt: TGTGCCAGCAGCCAAGGGTCGGGAGGGTCGAGCTACGAGCAGTACTTC
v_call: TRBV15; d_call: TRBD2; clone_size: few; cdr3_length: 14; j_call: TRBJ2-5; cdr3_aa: CATSRPGLQETQYF; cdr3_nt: TGTGCCACCAGCAGGCCGGGACTACAAGAGACCCAGTACTTC
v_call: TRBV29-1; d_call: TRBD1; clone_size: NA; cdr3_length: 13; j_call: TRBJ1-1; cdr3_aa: CSVLRGLNTEAFF; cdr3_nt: TGCAGCGTTTTAAGGGGGCTGAACACTGAAGCTTTCTTT